Below, one T cell receptor beta chain is given with its context. Antigen unknown. This sample was taken from a study of radiation and T cells in renal cell carcinoma. Looking at the study overall: Nephrectomy followed 15 Gy stereotactic body radiation by 4 weeks.

Time point of the sample: baseline pretreatment blood. Treatment given: 15 Gy SBRT to primary tumor, nephrectomy 4 weeks later. Serial blood draws occurred at baseline and 2 and 4 weeks post-SBRT. This CDR3 spans 15 amino acids. With 3 bases clipped from V and 2 bases from J, the junction kept 5 bases outside the gene matches. CDR1 is SGHAT and CDR2 is FQNNGV in the germline V gene. TCRdb's copy holds only in-frame clones and misses some; the assay was immunoSEQ multiplex PCR. The table includes under 65,000 clones, around 72% detected once. Overall study findings and caveats: Baseline intratumoral clonotype presence is unknown without pretreatment biopsies. From baseline, blood top tumor clonotypes peaked at 2 weeks post-radiation.

The chain is built from TRBV11-2 and TRBJ2-5, with 8 nucleotides matching TRBD2. This receptor was taken from a man in his sixties with renal cell carcinoma. Sequencing was performed on blood, taken from a patient whose treatment included radiotherapy and nephrectomy. The CDR3 region is CASSFPGLEQETQYF. The CDR3 bases are TGTGCCAGCAGCTTTCCGGGACTAGAGCAAGAGACCCAGTACTTC.